This passage covers 10 T cell receptor beta chains from one sample sequenced in a study of blood T cells in healthy people across ages. It was with a sample-barcoded 5' primer and a J-beta primer mix that a second PCR of roughly 6 to 11 cycles was run. One entry per CDR3 protein results from TCRdb running MiXCR on the 5' RACE reads. The sample carries approximately 1.5 million distinct CDR3 sequences, approximately 39% recorded once. The sequencing sample was made of blood. All receptors derive from a woman under 30 in good health.

The chain has TRBV25-1 and TRBJ1-1, with a possible D match to TRBD1 (6 bases). V was shortened by 4 bases and J by 1 base, with 19 bases between the two germline ends. Germline V gene lookup returns CDR1 MGHDK and CDR2 SYGVNS. The CDR3 has 17 amino acids. The CDR3 loop is CASSASTGTQGNTEAFF. CDR3 coding DNA: TGTGCCAGCAGTGCCTCCACCGGGACACAAGGGAACACTGAAGCTTTCTTT.

This clonotype showed up just a few times. The genes are TRBV21-1 and TRBJ2-3; the D segment call TRBD1 is taken from the table without a DNA check. TRBV21-1 is flagged as a pseudogene. This CDR3 is built from 16 residues. The CDR3 here is CASSTPWGQGWGTQYF. CDR3 nucleotide sequence: TGTGCCAGCAGCACGCCGTGGGGACAGGGATGGGGTACGCAGTATTTT.

With respect to this clonotype: At one of its ends the junction is not consistent with the germline gene, which may arise from a read error. The V call is TRBV12-3 or TRBV12-4, the J call TRBJ2-3; either TRBD1 or TRBD2 may supply D (5 bases each). The CDR3 covers 15 residues. This CDR3 is CASSWDPGSTDTEYF. For the CDR3, the DNA is TGTGCCAGCAGTTGGGACCCGGGAAGCACAGATACGGAGTATTTT.

Remarks on this clonotype: One base away lies a much larger clone, so this may be a sequencing read error. The V and J genes are TRBV20-1 and TRBJ1-4; 7 bases fit TRBD1. The CDR3 covers 17 residues. Germline V gives CDR1 DFQATT, CDR2 SNEGSKA (reference sequence). The CDR3 coding sequence is TGCAATGCCCACCCAATCCTACCGGGACAGACTAATGAAAAACTGTTTTTT. Its translation: CNAHPILPGQTNEKLFF.

This clonotype was seen a handful of times. V is TRBV4-3 and J is TRBJ2-3, with 7 bases aligning to TRBD2. The CDR3 covers 14 residues. Per the germline V gene, CDR1 is LGHNA and CDR2 is YSLEER. With V trimmed by 1 base and J by 4 bases, 2 bases remained unmatched. DNA of the CDR3: TGCGCCAGCAGCCAAGGACGGGAGGCAGATACGCAGTATTTT. It yields the protein CASSQGREADTQYF.

This clonotype was detected only a few times. The chain carries TRBV25-1 and TRBJ2-4, with unresolved D. The J call is in doubt because the DNA end fits TRBJ2-7 better. The CDR3 length is 13 residues. CDR1 and CDR2 (germline): MGHDK, SYGVNS. The CDR3 nucleotides are TGTGCCAGCAGTGAATATACGGCCGTCGAGCAGTACTTC. This gives the protein CASSEYTAVEQYF.

This sequence joins TRBV4-3 and TRBJ1-2; possibly TRBD1 for D (5 bases). The CDR3 has 13 amino acids. Trimming cost V 2 bases and J 7 bases, with 11 bases left between them. Germline V gene sequence: CDR1 LGHNA, CDR2 YSLEER. The CDR3 here is CASSQIRDRGYTF. The DNA for the CDR3 is TGCGCCAGCAGCCAAATCAGGGACCGTGGCTACACCTTC.

In this sample, this clonotype turned up a few times. V is TRBV15 and J is TRBJ2-5, with TRBD2 identical over 7 bases. The length of the CDR3 is 16 residues. The V and J ends lost 2 bases and 1 base, in that order; junction bases with no gene match: 7. Germline loops: CDR1 LNHNV, CDR2 YYDKDF (reference sequence). CDR3: CATSRSRDYLQETQYF. CDR3 nucleotide sequence: TGTGCCACCAGCAGAAGCCGGGACTACCTCCAAGAGACCCAGTACTTC.

This clonotype has more than one count but fewer than ten. The genes are TRBV6-6 and TRBJ1-1, with D tentatively TRBD1 (6 bases). Trimming shortened V by 7 bases and J by 3 bases, and 15 bases separated the two germline ends. Germline lookup yields CDR1 MNHNY and CDR2 SVGAGI (reference sequence). CDR3 length: 14 amino acids. CDR3: CASNRRGGHTEAFF. The CDR3 DNA reads as TGTGCCAGCAATAGACGCGGGGGCCACACTGAAGCTTTCTTT.

This clonotype has more than one count but fewer than ten. This chain links TRBV29-1 with TRBJ2-5; tentatively, D is TRBD2 (5 bases). Trimming pared 3 bases from V and 6 bases from J, leaving 11 bases between. The CDR3 contains 12 residues. The germline V gene encodes CDR1 SQVTM and CDR2 ANQGSEA. The CDR3 here is CSVDGVMQTQYF. The CDR3 bases are TGCAGCGTTGACGGGGTGATGCAGACCCAGTACTTC.